This T cell receptor beta chain was sequenced for a study of cytomegalovirus exposure and HLA in healthy donors (dated by TCRdb to about 2017). The study in broad terms: According to an earlier analysis of a few hundred of the donors, roughly 180 million T cells yielded over 100 million unique TCR beta sequences and 250 to 350 Gb of sequence data. Approximately 300 gigabases of sequencing data and about 92 million unique TCR sequences made up an early release that covered nearly 650 HLA-typed donors. The genetic ancestry cluster associated with self-reported Caucasian donors included around 76% of the 300 to 400 genotyped donors. The study was designed to test whether signatures of past pathogen exposure could be identified by cataloging public T cell receptors. Using immunosequencing, the study profiled T cell repertoires from about 610 subjects and related those repertoires to cytomegalovirus serostatus. In addition to the first cohort of 666 subjects, a separate validation cohort of approximately 130 different subjects was used. To predict cytomegalovirus infection status, the study brought together high-throughput TCR immunosequencing, statistical association of individual TCRs with disease status, and machine learning. A later analysis re-examined previously published TCR beta repertoires from around 670 donors and added high-resolution HLA genotyping to investigate patterns of TCR occurrence. Rather than drawing on any new phenotypic data, the later analysis identified candidate immune exposures from TCR beta sequences and the way those sequences occurred across donors. To decide whether each TCR beta V gene segment behaved as functional or pseudogenic, an earlier analysis of some 580 of the donors relied on high-throughput TCR beta sequencing. Donor age, sex, ethnicity and CMV serostatus were compiled together with the repertoire data. In a later genetic analysis, genome-wide SNP genotypes for about 55% of the roughly 700 donors were used, and that subset was treated as a discovery cohort. All discovery cohort repertoires had been generated on a single sequencing platform. HLA typing covered class I and class II loci at four-digit resolution. The number of typed donors differed by locus: about 620-630 for A, B, C, DRB1 and DQB1; 500 to 550 for DQA1; approximately 600 for DPA1; and approximately 450 for DPB1. Because of strong linkage in the cohort, roughly five DR-DQ haplotypes were treated as single units for association and clustering. On average, roughly 240,000 unique TCR beta nucleotide sequences were sequenced per donor among 398 genotyped donors of the cohort, with roughly 18% of those sequences being non-productive. Here is what the overall study found, with its caveats: Roughly uniform sequencing depth across donors was assumed in presence/absence analyses, although this assumption may not hold. Cytomegalovirus status was reported to be diagnosed by the classifier with high specificity and sensitivity in both the original and validation cohorts. Linkage disequilibrium might explain the correlated functional status among segregating V segments, but an unknown experimental factor could not be ruled out. A later analysis found that most CMV-associated TCR beta chains appeared HLA-restricted, with HLA associations seemingly driven largely by CMV exposure. Some IMGT-functional V segments, including TRBV6-2 and TRBV6-3, could not be distinguished by the 87-base-pair reads and were therefore excluded. Most TCR sequences were observed very rarely across donors, whereas some public TCRs were present in many individuals. A cluster of highly shared sequence variants was judged likely to represent a technical artifact of the sequencing pipeline. At a false discovery rate of 0.05, a later analysis linked around 15,000 TCR beta sequences to specific HLA alleles. A later genetic analysis reported fewer N-insertions in productive TCRs among donors in an Asian-associated ancestry cluster than the roughly 700-donor mean. In the study, approximately 150 TCR beta chains were listed as associated with cytomegalovirus. In an earlier analysis of around 600 of the donors, most TCR beta V segments appeared in productive rearrangements about 87% or about 30% of the time, broadly matching IMGT annotations. A further reported finding was that TCR beta sequences accurately predicted the HLA-A and HLA-B alleles for most subjects in the first cohort. Only TCR beta chains were sequenced in this cohort, and the absence of alpha or paired-chain data limited detectable features. In vitro tests confirmed that three of the cytomegalovirus-associated TCR beta chains recognize cytomegalovirus antigens. HLA typing was unavailable for some donors at each locus, so association tests used only the typed subset. Strong co-occurrence of HLA alleles, especially DR and DQ, made assigning TCR associations to individual alleles difficult. According to a later analysis, TCR association rates differed among HLA loci, with DRB1 alleles showing the most associated TCRs and HLA-C alleles showing the fewest. Several of the top co-occurrence clusters appeared to be linked to parvovirus B19, influenza, CMV and Epstein-Barr virus, according to a later analysis. Because counts were too low, approximately 15 rarely observed V segments, including chromosome 9 orphons, were excluded from the earlier analysis of a few hundred of the donors. It was suggested by the authors that the approach could potentially be generalized to other disease states and immunological phenotypes. A later analysis found that HLA-associated TCR beta chains were more clonally expanded and had lower generation probabilities than equally common non-associated chains. A later genetic analysis associated a missense DCLRE1C variant with V-gene and J-gene trimming of TCR beta chains, and an independent cohort replicated the association. The only immune exposure information available for the cohort was CMV serostatus.

Library construction relied on the immunoSEQ multiplex PCR assay. The multiplex PCR relied on a mix of 60 forward primers for TCR Vbeta segments and 13 reverse primers for TCR Jbeta segments. Amplification of the CDR3 region of rearranged TCR beta genes was performed with a multiplex PCR assay on genomic DNA. The Illumina HiSeq System was used to sequence the amplified TCR beta libraries as 87-base-pair reads. On the study's bioinformatics: A later analysis counted 75 million to 100 million unique TCR beta chains across the 690 or so repertoires, and roughly 10 million of these chains were shared by at least two donors. A nearest-neighbor algorithm error-corrected the raw reads and collapsed the reads into unique sequences, merging closely related sequences to remove PCR and sequencing errors. CDR3 sequences were aligned to IMGT reference sequences to assign V, D and J gene segments. For a sequence to be retained, a match of at least six nucleotides was required to both a V gene segment and a J gene segment. A rearrangement was called productive if the CDR3 had no stop codons and remained in frame with V and J, and every other rearrangement was called non-productive. CDR3 was defined according to IMGT convention as the region running from the second conserved V-encoded cysteine to the conserved J-encoded phenylalanine. In an earlier analysis of approximately 500 of the donors, sequences lacking an unambiguous match to a single V gene segment were excluded. An earlier analysis of under 750 of the donors called V segments functional above 56.7% productive rearrangements and segregating when the between-donor standard deviation exceeded 5%. A statistical classification framework was built to diagnose cytomegalovirus status from the catalog of TCR beta chain sequences. A later analysis assigned V and J genes by comparing TCR nucleotide sequences with IMGT/GENE-DB human TR gene sequences. A later analysis assigned CDR3 sequences and most-parsimonious VDJ recombination scenarios with the TCRdist pipeline. A later analysis defined each TCR beta chain by its CDR3 amino acid sequence plus V-gene family, and excluded reads lacking a unique V-gene family. To address suspected cross-contamination and a sequencing artifact, a later analysis removed 450 to 700 highly shared, low-generation-probability nucleotide sequences. For each public chain, a later analysis derived a clonal expansion index from normalized ranks of inferred template counts within each repertoire. In a later analysis, generation probabilities were computed with a VDJ recombination model fitted to out-of-frame rearrangements, and the resulting probabilities were checked against IGoR. Hypergeometric tests were used in a later analysis to score TCR-TCR, TCR-HLA and TCR-CMV co-occurrence, with a repertoire-size bias correction applied to the TCR pairs. A later analysis estimated false discovery rates by permuting HLA or CMV assignments 20 times. A later analysis grouped co-occurring TCRs with DBSCAN, adding TCRdist sequence similarity when clustering within HLA-allele-positive subsets. Co-occurrence clustering excluded repertoires with fewer than 30,000 or more than 120,000 public chains, plus five with anomalous nucleotide sharing. TCRdb provides this immuneACCESS table in a form limited to in-frame rearrangements. Some clones are lacking; in checked studies, under half of them reflect an unresolved V gene, and why the rest are absent is not known. V, J and clone size derive from that table, while D and trimming were established from the DNA sequence. Present in this sample are around 150,000 clones, roughly three quarters of which were seen just once. The biggest ten clones account for approximately 3.7% of the sample.

The cohort consisted of hundreds of healthy bone marrow donors. Cohort members were all nominally healthy when sampled, although unrecorded immune exposures were likely present. CMV serostatus was recorded as positive for roughly 300 and negative for about 50% of the 666 cohort members, whereas no CMV serostatus was recorded for the donor in question. A peripheral blood sample was provided by each donor, and peripheral blood mononuclear cells were used for TCR beta sequencing. Genomic DNA extraction from the blood cell samples was performed with the Qiagen DNeasy Blood Extraction Kit. Of note for this clone: Its antigen is currently not known. No base qualities exist here, and no much larger clone lies one base off it.

The CDR3 measures 14 amino acids from cysteine to phenylalanine. Of the read, only the CDR3 DNA is kept; its 42 bases are in frame from base 1. The germline V gene supplies CDR1 SGHDT and CDR2 YYEEEE. A distance of 12 bases separates the germline ends of V and J, which lose 4 bases and 2 bases respectively. The chain uses TRBV5-6 and TRBJ1-2; no D gene call is confident. Input material: PBMCs. The receptor was derived from a human donor in good health. For the CDR3, the sequence is CASSGQTSNYGYTF. The DNA sequence follows: TGTGCCAGCAGCGGGCAAACATCCAACTATGGCTACACCTTC.